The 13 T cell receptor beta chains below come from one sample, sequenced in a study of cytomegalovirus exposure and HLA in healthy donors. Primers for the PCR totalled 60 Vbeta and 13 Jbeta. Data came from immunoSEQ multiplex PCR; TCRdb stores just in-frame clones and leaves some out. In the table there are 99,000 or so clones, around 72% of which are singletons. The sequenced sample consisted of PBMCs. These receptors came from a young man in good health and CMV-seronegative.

The chain's CDR3 is CASSSYSSNQPQHF. DNA of the CDR3: TGTGCCAGCAGCAGTTACAGCAGCAATCAGCCCCAGCATTTT. The chain employs TRBV5-7 and TRBJ1-5, with D unclear. TRBV5-7 has ORF status, its function being uncertain. Between the trimmed V and J ends, which lost 4 bases and 1 base, there was a span of 9 bases. This CDR3 region has 14 residues.

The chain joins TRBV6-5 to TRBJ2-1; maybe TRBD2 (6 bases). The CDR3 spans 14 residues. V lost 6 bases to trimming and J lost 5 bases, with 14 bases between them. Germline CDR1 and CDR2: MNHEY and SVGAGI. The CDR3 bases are TGTGCCAGCAGCCGGACTAACTGGGACAATGAGCAGTTCTTC. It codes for CASSRTNWDNEQFF.

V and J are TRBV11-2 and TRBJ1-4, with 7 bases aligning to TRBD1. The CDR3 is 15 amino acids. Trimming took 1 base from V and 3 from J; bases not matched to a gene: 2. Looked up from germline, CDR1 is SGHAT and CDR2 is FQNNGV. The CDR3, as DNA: TGTGCCAGCAGCTTAGTTACAGGGGCTAATGAAAAACTGTTTTTT. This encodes CASSLVTGANEKLFF.

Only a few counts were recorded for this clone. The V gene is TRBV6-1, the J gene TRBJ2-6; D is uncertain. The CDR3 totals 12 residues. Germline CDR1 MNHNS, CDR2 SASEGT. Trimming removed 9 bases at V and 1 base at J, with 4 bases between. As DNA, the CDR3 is TGTGCCAGTTCATCTGGGGCCAACGTCCTGACTTTC. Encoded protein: CASSSGANVLTF.

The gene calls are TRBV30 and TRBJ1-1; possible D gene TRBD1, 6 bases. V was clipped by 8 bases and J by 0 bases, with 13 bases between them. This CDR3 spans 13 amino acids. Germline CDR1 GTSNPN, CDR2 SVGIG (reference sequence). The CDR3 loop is CAGNRDLNTEAFF. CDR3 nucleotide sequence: TGTGCCGGCAACAGGGACCTGAACACTGAAGCTTTCTTT.

CDR3 protein: CATSATGAYGGQYF. In DNA form, the CDR3 reads TGTGCCACCAGCGCGACAGGGGCCTACGGCGGGCAGTACTTC. The chain combines TRBV15 with TRBJ2-7, with TRBD1 matching 8 bases. Trimming cost V 5 bases and J 9 bases; bases outside gene matches: 12. CDR1 is LNHNV, CDR2 YYDKDF, per germline (reference sequence). This CDR3 spans 14 amino acids. Looking up the rest from reference TRBV15 and TRBJ2-7 gives the full variable domain: DAMVIQNPRYQVTQFGKPVTLSCSQTLNHNVMYWYQQKSSQAPKLLFHYYDKDFNNEADTPDNFQSRRPNTSFCFLDIRSPGLGDTAMYLCATSATGAYGGQYFGPGTRLTVT.

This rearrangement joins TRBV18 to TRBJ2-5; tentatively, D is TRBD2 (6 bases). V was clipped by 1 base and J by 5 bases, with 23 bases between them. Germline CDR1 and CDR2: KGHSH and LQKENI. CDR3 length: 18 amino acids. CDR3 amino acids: CASSPRGPGSTGVETQYF. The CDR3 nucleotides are TGTGCCAGCTCACCACGGGGACCGGGGTCAACGGGAGTGGAGACCCAGTACTTC.

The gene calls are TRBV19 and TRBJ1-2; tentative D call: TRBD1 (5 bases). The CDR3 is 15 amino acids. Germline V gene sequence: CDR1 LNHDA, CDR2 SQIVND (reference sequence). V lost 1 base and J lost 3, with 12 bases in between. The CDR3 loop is CASSIASGWDYGYTF. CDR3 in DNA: TGTGCCAGTAGTATAGCGTCAGGGTGGGACTATGGCTACACCTTC.

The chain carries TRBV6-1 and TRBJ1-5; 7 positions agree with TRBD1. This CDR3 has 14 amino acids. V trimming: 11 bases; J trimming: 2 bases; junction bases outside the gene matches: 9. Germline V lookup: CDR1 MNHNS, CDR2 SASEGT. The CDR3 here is CARTGGGCNQPQHF. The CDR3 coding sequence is TGTGCCCGAACAGGAGGGGGCTGCAATCAGCCCCAGCATTTT.

The CDR3 coding sequence is TGTGCCAGCAGTTTAGATGTCGGTCCCTACAATGAGCAGTTCTTC. It yields the protein CASSLDVGPYNEQFF. This chain links TRBV27 with TRBJ2-1; D is uncertain. Trimming left V 2 bases short and J 2 bases short, with 10 bases between. CDR3 length equals 15 residues. The germline CDR1 and CDR2 sequences are MNHEY and SMNVEV (reference sequence).

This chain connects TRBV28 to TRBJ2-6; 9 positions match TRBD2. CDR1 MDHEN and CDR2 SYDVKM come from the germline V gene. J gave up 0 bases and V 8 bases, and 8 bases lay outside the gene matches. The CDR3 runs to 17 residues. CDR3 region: CASGSGAGGSGANVLTF. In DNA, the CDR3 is TGTGCCAGCGGCTCGGGAGCGGGGGGCTCTGGGGCCAACGTCCTGACTTTC.

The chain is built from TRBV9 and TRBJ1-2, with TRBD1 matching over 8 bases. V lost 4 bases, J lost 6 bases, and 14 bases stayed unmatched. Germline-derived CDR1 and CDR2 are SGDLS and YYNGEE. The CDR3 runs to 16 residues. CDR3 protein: CASSLTTGGGFDGYTF. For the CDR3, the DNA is TGTGCCAGCAGCCTTACTACAGGGGGGGGTTTTGATGGCTACACCTTC.

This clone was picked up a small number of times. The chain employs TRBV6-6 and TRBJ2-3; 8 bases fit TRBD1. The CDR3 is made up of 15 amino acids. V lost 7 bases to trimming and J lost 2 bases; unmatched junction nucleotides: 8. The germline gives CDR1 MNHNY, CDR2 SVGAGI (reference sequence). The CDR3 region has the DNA TGTGCCAGCACCTCGCAGGGGGCCGCCACAGATACGCAGTATTTT. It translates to CASTSQGAATDTQYF.